This TCR beta chain came from a study of CD8 T cells in Susac syndrome (dated by TCRdb to about 2019). Study-level background: Among the Susac syndrome patients who were sequenced, clinically active disease was present in 5 or 6 and clinical remission was observed in about eight. At the time of blood withdrawal, Susac syndrome patients were either therapy-naive, taking corticosteroids (with some also receiving IVIg), or on IVIg alone. Whether CD8+ T cell activation and differentiation in Susac syndrome was antigen driven was tested using repertoire sequencing. The paper as a whole reports these results and caveats: The study acknowledged that relatively few individuals were included in the TCR sequencing and HLA analysis. No clonal expansion was detected in the CD4+ T cell repertoire of Susac syndrome patients.

RNA was extracted with the RNeasy kit and roughly 0.45 to 1 ug was reverse transcribed using random hexamers. The immunoSEQ multiplex PCR assay, which covers 54 Vbeta and 13 Jbeta segments, was used to amplify TCR beta CDR3 regions. PCR amplification bias was corrected by using a synthetic template baseline for primer optimization and computational correction. As for the authors' bioinformatics: Reads were annotated to V, D and J genes according to IMGT and were analyzed with immunoSEQ Analyzer, with only productive sequences retained. Clonality was computed as one minus Shannon entropy normalized by log2 of the number of productive unique sequences. For each patient and control, public and private clones were evaluated within the 100 most prevalent clones. Clones were defined as Susac-specific when absent from the healthy and MS cohorts, from 1052 published viral clones and from other ImmuneACCESS disease sequences. TCRdb took the public reads, trimmed them with fastp at Q25, ran MiXCR for clone calling and kept in-frame beta chains. All rows with the same CDR3 protein become a single entry with the most common DNA and genes. TCRdb assigned the V and J calls; the authors' analysis was not used. The sample table contains around 71,000 distinct CDR3 sequences; only one count was recorded for around 93% of them. The ten largest clonotypes hold less than 0.16% of the sample.

The junction shows trimming of 2 bases on V and 2 bases on J, plus 22 bases between the germline ends. CDR1 and CDR2, per the germline V gene, are MNHGY and SAAAGT. From its cysteine to its phenylalanine, the CDR3 spans 20 amino acids. Only the CDR3 DNA stays, 60 bases, in frame from base 1. Peripheral blood CD8+ and CD4+ T cells from healthy donors, Susac syndrome patients and multiple sclerosis patients were profiled using high-throughput TCR beta sequencing. Recently defined diagnostic criteria for definite or probable disease were met by the Susac syndrome patients. CD8+ TEMRA cells were enriched by FACS, while bulk CD8+ and CD4+ T cells were purified by magnetic negative isolation. Blood was drawn into EDTA tubes, processed within 24 hours, and PBMCs were isolated by density gradient centrifugation. PBMCs destined for TCR sequencing were cryopreserved in liquid nitrogen and later thawed in a 37 °C water bath. A purity of at least 90% was achieved for sorted or isolated CD4+, CD8+ and CD8+ TEMRA cells.

Remarks on this clonotype: The target of this receptor is not known. No qualities accompany the bases; no much larger clone lies one base away.

The chain employs TRBV6-8 and TRBJ2-6, with the D gene possibly TRBD1 or TRBD2, each one fitting 5 bases. This TCR derives from a human donor with Susac syndrome. Sequencing input: CD4+ T cells from PBMCs. The DNA sequence is given as TGTGCCAGCAGTTACGACCTAGGGCGACAGCTAGCCACTGGGGCCAACGTCCTGACTTTC. Translated, it reads CASSYDLGRQLATGANVLTF.